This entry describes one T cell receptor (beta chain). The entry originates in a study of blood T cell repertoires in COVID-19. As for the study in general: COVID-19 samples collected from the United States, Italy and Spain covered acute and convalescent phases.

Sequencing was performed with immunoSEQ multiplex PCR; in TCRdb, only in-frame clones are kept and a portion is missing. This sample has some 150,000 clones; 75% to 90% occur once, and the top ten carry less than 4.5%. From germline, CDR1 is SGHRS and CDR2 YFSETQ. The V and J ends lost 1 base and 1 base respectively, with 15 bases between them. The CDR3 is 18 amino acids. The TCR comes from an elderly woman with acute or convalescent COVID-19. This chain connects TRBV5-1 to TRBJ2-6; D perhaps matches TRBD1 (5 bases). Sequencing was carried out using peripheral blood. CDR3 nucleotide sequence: TGCGCCAGCAGCTTGTCCAGGGTTATCCAATCTGGGGCCAACGTCCTGACTTTC. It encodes CASSLSRVIQSGANVLTF.